Shown below are 17 T cell receptor beta chains from a single sample sequenced in a study of T cell responses to AZD1222 COVID-19 vaccine. Libraries were prepared by immunoSEQ multiplex PCR; TCRdb keeps only in-frame clonotypes and omits some of them. The data show 250,000 or so clones, about 92% seen once. The specimen comprised peripheral blood, sampled on day 0 of AZD1222 vaccination. The receptors come from an adult in good health.

The table lists this clone with a count of one. The sample has other DNA sequences that encode this CDR3 too. This sequence joins TRBV5-4 and TRBJ2-7; D unclear. The CDR3 extends over 12 amino acids. Germline CDR1 and CDR2: SGHNT and YYREEE (reference sequence). Trimming removed 0 bases from V and 4 bases from J, with 5 bases in between. In nucleotides, the CDR3 is TGTGCCAGCAGCTTGGAAGGATACGAGCAGTACTTC. Its translation: CASSLEGYEQYF.

The V call is TRBV27, the J call TRBJ1-4; no definite D call. CDR1 is MNHEY, CDR2 SMNVEV, per germline (reference sequence). V was pared by 5 bases and J by 3 bases, with 13 bases between. CDR3 length: 15 residues. CDR3 bases: TGTGCCAGCAGTCCCCGACGGCGTTCTAATGAAAAACTGTTTTTT. It yields the protein CASSPRRRSNEKLFF.

The rearrangement links TRBV5-1 to TRBJ1-1; D gene unclear. This CDR3 is built from 12 residues. From germline, CDR1 is SGHRS and CDR2 YFSETQ. V was shortened by 4 bases and J by 6 bases, with 10 bases between the two germline ends. The chain's CDR3 is CASSGTGPEAFF. Here the CDR3 DNA reads TGCGCCAGCAGCGGCACTGGCCCTGAAGCTTTCTTT.

The gene calls are TRBV6-6 and TRBJ1-3, with 9 bases that match TRBD1. The CDR3 extends over 16 amino acids. The germline V gene encodes CDR1 MNHNY and CDR2 SVGAGI (reference sequence). With 6 bases clipped from V and 4 bases from J, the junction kept 10 bases outside the gene matches. The CDR3 sequence is CASRWNRGLRGNTIYF. The CDR3 DNA reads TGTGCCAGCAGGTGGAACAGGGGGCTAAGGGGAAACACCATATATTTT.

The rearrangement uses TRBV28 and TRBJ1-1; D is possibly TRBD1 (5 bases). The CDR3 loop spans 14 amino acids. Germline lookup yields CDR1 MDHEN and CDR2 SYDVKM. The V end lost 5 bases, the J end lost 2 bases, and 12 bases lay between the germline ends. In DNA form, the CDR3 reads TGTGCCAGCAGTAAAAACAGGCCTAACACTGAAGCTTTCTTT. Residues: CASSKNRPNTEAFF.

The CDR3 DNA follows: TGCGCCAGCAGCCAGCAGGGGGCACCTAGCACAGATACGCAGTATTTT. Encoded protein: CASSQQGAPSTDTQYF. The chain employs TRBV4-1 and TRBJ2-3; 8 bases line up with TRBD1. This CDR3 is 16 amino acids long. The J segment lost 0 bases and the V segment lost 3 bases, leaving 5 bases of the junction unmatched. Germline V lookup: CDR1 MGHRA, CDR2 YSYEKL.

The chain combines TRBV5-6 with TRBJ2-2; 11 nucleotides line up with TRBD2. After removal of 0 bases from V and 7 bases from J, the junction contained 5 bases not matched to a gene. Germline CDR1 SGHDT, CDR2 YYEEEE. The CDR3 runs 16 residues. The CDR3 sequence: CASSLAASGGFGELFF. The CDR3 nucleotides are TGTGCCAGCAGCTTGGCCGCTAGCGGGGGGTTCGGGGAGCTGTTTTTT.

In this sample, this clone turned up once. This chain connects TRBV19 to TRBJ2-7, with a possible D match to TRBD1 (5 bases). CDR1 and CDR2 (germline): LNHDA, SQIVND (reference sequence). CDR3 size: 12 residues. The ends were cut back, 4 bases at V and 6 bases at J, with 10 bases in the middle. The CDR3 loop reads CASSTQGFEQYF. CDR3 DNA: TGTGCCAGTAGTACGCAGGGATTCGAGCAGTACTTC.

The chain recombines TRBV28 with TRBJ1-5; tentative D call: TRBD1 (5 bases). The CDR3 has 15 amino acids. Germline V gene data show CDR1 as MDHEN and CDR2 as SYDVKM. The ends were cut back, 3 bases at V and 2 bases at J, with 11 bases in the middle. The CDR3 is CASSLRGRGNQPQHF. CDR3 DNA: TGTGCCAGCAGTTTGAGGGGTCGTGGCAATCAGCCCCAGCATTTT.

The gene calls are TRBV24-1 and TRBJ2-7, with 7 bases fitting TRBD2. Germline CDR1 KGHDR, CDR2 SFDVKD. The CDR3 contains 16 residues. V was pared by 4 bases and J by 5 bases, with 13 bases of the junction left unmatched. CDR3 loop: CATSDSKRGGEDEQYF. In DNA, the CDR3 is TGTGCCACCAGTGACTCTAAGCGGGGTGGGGAGGACGAGCAGTACTTC.

This chain connects TRBV2 to TRBJ2-7, with a weak D call TRBD1 (7 bases). Between the trimmed V and J ends, which lost 9 bases and 2 bases, there was a span of 20 bases. In germline, CDR1 is SNHLY, CDR2 FYNNEI. The CDR3 is 15 residues long. CDR3 region: CARGAQGGDPYEQYF. The CDR3 DNA is TGTGCCAGGGGGGCTCAGGGGGGAGACCCCTACGAGCAGTACTTC.

This clone has only one observation. The V call is TRBV30, the J call TRBJ2-5; D assignment may be TRBD1 or TRBD2 (5 bases each). This CDR3 has 13 amino acids. Germline values: CDR1 GTSNPN, CDR2 SVGIG (reference sequence). The germline V and J ends were trimmed by 8 bases and 5 bases, with 18 bases remaining between them. The chain's CDR3 is CAPRGPFEETQYF. CDR3 nucleotide sequence: TGTGCCCCCCGGGGCCCCTTCGAGGAGACCCAGTACTTC.

CDR3 protein: CATSELAGKQFF. In DNA, the CDR3 is TGTGCCACCAGTGAATTAGCGGGAAAGCAGTTCTTC. The chain links TRBV24-1 to TRBJ2-1; TRBD2 matches 8 bases. V lost 4 bases to trimming and J lost 11 bases; unmatched junction nucleotides: 3. Germline loops: CDR1 KGHDR, CDR2 SFDVKD. The CDR3 totals 12 residues.

This chain joins TRBV6-5 and TRBJ1-5, with unresolved D. The CDR3 is made up of 15 amino acids. The V gene lost 2 bases and the J gene lost 4 bases, with 12 bases spanning the gap. Germline CDR1 and CDR2: MNHEY and SVGAGI. The CDR3 is CASSYPERSNQPQHF. The CDR3 DNA reads TGTGCCAGCAGTTACCCCGAAAGGTCAAATCAGCCCCAGCATTTT.

The V gene is TRBV5-4, the J gene TRBJ2-1; TRBD2 is a possible D gene (5 bases). V was clipped by 3 bases and J by 6 bases, with 16 bases between them. From germline, CDR1 is SGHNT and CDR2 YYREEE (reference sequence). The length of the CDR3 is 15 residues. CDR3 in amino acids: CASSSRPEGSNEQFF. DNA for the CDR3: TGTGCCAGCAGCTCGCGGCCCGAAGGGAGCAATGAGCAGTTCTTC.

In its sample, this clone was seen once. The chain employs TRBV30 and TRBJ1-2; no clear D gene. Germline V gene data show CDR1 as GTSNPN and CDR2 as SVGIG (reference sequence). The CDR3 spans 15 residues. The germline V and J ends were trimmed by 4 bases and 4 bases, with 19 bases remaining between them. The CDR3 loop is CAWNAHLGKGYGYTF. The CDR3 DNA reads as TGTGCCTGGAACGCGCATTTGGGAAAAGGCTATGGCTACACCTTC.

This chain uses TRBV28 with TRBJ2-3; 10 nucleotides align to TRBD2. The CDR3 extends over 19 amino acids. The V gene's germline CDR1 is MDHEN and CDR2 SYDVKM. Trimming removed 6 bases from V and 5 bases from J; junction bases left unmatched: 20. The CDR3 region is CASSSQVGTSVPTRDTQYF. CDR3 coding DNA: TGTGCCAGCAGCTCACAGGTGGGGACTAGCGTCCCGACGAGAGATACGCAGTATTTT.